Presented here are 30 T cell receptor beta chains from one specimen sequenced in a study of early T cells in non-severe SARS-CoV-2 infection. Via MiXCR, TCRdb re-called the 5' RACE reads, giving one row per CDR3 protein. The sample lists tens of thousands of distinct CDR3 sequences, around 11% occurring once. The sample consisted of whole blood, taken at baseline. Every receptor here comes from an adult who was a healthcare worker with PCR-confirmed SARS-CoV-2 infection or an uninfected control (not recorded which).

The table lists this clonotype with a few counts. The chain employs TRBV2 and TRBJ2-1; 11 bases agree with TRBD2. This CDR3 has 20 residues. Looked up from germline, CDR1 is SNHLY and CDR2 is FYNNEI. With V trimmed by 5 bases and J by 4 bases, 19 bases remained unmatched. CDR3 coding DNA: TGTGCCAGCAGTAAACAAAAATCTAGCGGGGGGTTTACCCTATACAATGAGCAGTTCTTC. Its protein is CASSKQKSSGGFTLYNEQFF.

The table lists this clonotype with a few counts. The chain combines TRBV5-8 with TRBJ1-3; 7 bases fit TRBD1. The CDR3 is made up of 15 amino acids. Germline V gene sequence: CDR1 SGHTS, CDR2 YDEGEE. V lost 3 bases and J lost 0; bases outside the gene matches: 3. This CDR3 reads CASSWTGLSGNTIYF. CDR3 nucleotides: TGTGCCAGCAGCTGGACAGGCCTCTCTGGAAACACCATATATTTT.

This clonotype was seen at least ten times. This chain links TRBV11-2 with TRBJ2-7; tentative D call: TRBD1 (6 bases). With 5 bases removed from V and 4 bases from J, the gap between germline ends came to 21 bases. CDR1 and CDR2 (germline): SGHAT, FQNNGV. This CDR3 has 16 amino acids. The CDR3 region has the DNA TGTGCCAGCAGCCCCGGTTCCTCCGGGACACAATACGAGCAGTACTTC. Translated: CASSPGSSGTQYEQYF.

In its sample, this clonotype was seen many times. J is TRBJ2-2 and V is TRBV19; TRBD2 agrees at 11 bases. Germline CDR1 reads LNHDA; CDR2 reads SQIVND (reference sequence). Germline trimming cut 5 bases from V and 6 bases from J; bases unmatched to any gene: 17. The CDR3 covers 19 residues. The CDR3 DNA reads TGTGCCAGTAGTCCCCGTGCGGTAGCGGGGGGGCTCCCCTCCGGGGAGCTGTTTTTT. Encoded protein: CASSPRAVAGGLPSGELFF.

This clonotype occurred a few times. The genes are TRBV25-1 and TRBJ2-5; D is possibly TRBD1 (6 bases). The V gene's germline CDR1 is MGHDK and CDR2 SYGVNS. The CDR3 length is 15 residues. The ends were cut back, 1 base at V and 3 bases at J, with 12 bases in the middle. CDR3 region: CASSEFTGNKETQYF. CDR3 nucleotide sequence: TGTGCCAGCAGTGAATTTACAGGGAACAAAGAGACCCAGTACTTC.

The J gene is TRBJ2-3, the V gene TRBV19, with TRBD2 matching 11 bases. This CDR3 is 14 amino acids long. Germline trimming cut 8 bases from V and 4 bases from J; bases unmatched to any gene: 5. CDR1 is LNHDA and CDR2 is SQIVND in the germline V gene (reference sequence). The CDR3 nucleotides are TGTGCCAGTGCCCTTAGCGGGGGGGCAGATACGCAGTATTTT. As protein: CASALSGGADTQYF.

This clonotype was picked up a small number of times. The rearrangement joins TRBV4-1 to TRBJ1-6, with no clear D. The CDR3 runs 17 residues. Trimming pared 0 bases from V and 3 bases from J, leaving 12 bases between. Germline-derived CDR1 and CDR2 are MGHRA and YSYEKL. The CDR3, as DNA: TGCGCCAGCAGCCAAGATCCCCCCGGAGGCTATAATTCACCCCTCCACTTT. It yields the protein CASSQDPPGGYNSPLHF.

Here the CDR3 reads CASRSAPTDPKETQYF. CDR3 DNA: TGTGCCAGCCGAAGTGCCCCCACCGATCCCAAAGAGACCCAGTACTTC. V is TRBV2 and J is TRBJ2-5; D is unclear. V lost 8 bases to trimming and J lost 3 bases, with 22 bases between them. The CDR3 has 16 residues. The germline V gene has CDR1 SNHLY and CDR2 FYNNEI.

J is TRBJ2-1 and V is TRBV9; 8 bases match TRBD2. Germline CDR1 and CDR2: SGDLS and YYNGEE. V lost 3 bases and J lost 4; bases outside the gene matches: 9. The CDR3 spans 16 residues. The CDR3 DNA reads TGTGCCAGCAGCGCATTTAAAGCGGGGGCGTACAATGAGCAGTTCTTC. Translating gives CASSAFKAGAYNEQFF.

Many counts were recorded for this clonotype. The rearrangement uses TRBV28 and TRBJ1-2; 9 nucleotides align to TRBD1. V trimming: 3 bases; J trimming: 4 bases; junction bases outside the gene matches: 6. Germline CDR1 MDHEN, CDR2 SYDVKM. This CDR3 region has 15 residues. CDR3 DNA: TGTGCCAGCAGTTTCCGACAGGGGGTTAGCTATGGCTACACCTTC. Translating it yields CASSFRQGVSYGYTF.

This rearrangement joins TRBV11-2 to TRBJ1-1; D unresolved. V lost 6 bases and J 1 base, leaving 6 bases between the germline ends. There are 12 residues in the CDR3. Germline values: CDR1 SGHAT, CDR2 FQNNGV. DNA for the CDR3: TGTGCCAGCAGATACAGGAACACTGAAGCTTTCTTT. Translation gives CASRYRNTEAFF.

This clonotype was seen many times. The chain has TRBV7-9 and TRBJ2-3; 7 nucleotides agree with TRBD1. The CDR3 runs to 15 residues. The V segment lost 4 bases and the J segment 0 bases; nucleotides outside the gene matches: 4. Germline V gene lookup returns CDR1 SEHNR and CDR2 FQNEAQ (reference sequence). The CDR3 sequence is CASSSTGASTDTQYF. The CDR3 DNA follows: TGTGCCAGCAGCTCCACAGGGGCGAGCACAGATACGCAGTATTTT.

This clonotype has a handful of counts. The rearrangement uses TRBV20-1 and TRBJ1-4; 9 bases agree with TRBD1. Trimming at V came to 3 bases and at J to 8 bases, leaving 13 bases not matched to a gene. The CDR3 consists of 16 residues. Germline lookup yields CDR1 DFQATT and CDR2 SNEGSKA (reference sequence). The CDR3 loop is CSARGQGVPQGEKLFF. In nucleotides, the CDR3 is TGCAGTGCTAGGGGACAGGGCGTGCCCCAAGGAGAAAAACTGTTTTTT.

This clonotype has a handful of counts. The J gene is TRBJ2-1, the V gene TRBV11-2, with D perhaps being TRBD1 or TRBD2 (5 bases each). There are 14 residues in the CDR3. Germline V gene lookup returns CDR1 SGHAT and CDR2 FQNNGV. V lost 1 base, J lost 4 bases, and 8 bases lay in between. This CDR3 is CASSLAGLYNEQFF. Here the CDR3 DNA reads TGTGCCAGCAGCTTAGCGGGGCTATACAATGAGCAGTTCTTC.

The J gene is TRBJ2-5, the V gene TRBV7-9; D tentatively reads TRBD1 or TRBD2 (5 bases each). Germline lookup yields CDR1 SEHNR and CDR2 FQNEAQ (reference sequence). V was trimmed by 4 bases and J by 9 bases, leaving 9 bases between them. The CDR3 is 11 amino acids. CDR3: CASSSEGSQYF. Here the CDR3 DNA reads TGTGCCAGCAGCTCCGAGGGGTCCCAGTACTTC.

This clonotype was observed many times. V usage is TRBV28 and J usage is TRBJ2-1; a weak D match, TRBD2 (6 bases). Germline V gene data show CDR1 as MDHEN and CDR2 as SYDVKM. Deletions cut 8 bases from V and 9 bases from J, with 14 bases between. The CDR3 extends over 12 amino acids. CDR3 in amino acids: CASLAWEAEQFF. CDR3 coding DNA: TGTGCCAGCTTGGCATGGGAGGCTGAGCAGTTCTTC. Variable domain in full (rest from reference TRBV28 and TRBJ2-1): DVKVTQSSRYLVKRTGEKVFLECVQDMDHENMFWYRQDPGLGLRLIYFSYDVKMKEKGDIPEGYSVSREKKERFSLILESASTNQTSMYLCASLAWEAEQFFGPGTRLTVL.

This clonotype was seen ten or more times. V is TRBV20-1 and J is TRBJ1-5; tentatively, D is TRBD1 (5 bases). With 3 bases removed from V and 5 bases from J, the gap between germline ends came to 11 bases. This CDR3 spans 13 amino acids. The germline V gene has CDR1 DFQATT and CDR2 SNEGSKA (reference sequence). The CDR3 DNA sequence: TGCAGTGCTAGCACGGGACCTTATCAGCCCCAGCATTTT. Encoded protein: CSASTGPYQPQHF.

In this sample, this clonotype turned up a few times. This chain connects TRBV20-1 to TRBJ1-1, with 12 bases identical to TRBD1. Germline V gene sequence: CDR1 DFQATT, CDR2 SNEGSKA (reference sequence). V gave up 2 bases and J gave up 8 bases; unmatched junction bases: 6. This CDR3 comprises 14 residues. The CDR3 protein is CSARPGQGATEAFF. CDR3 DNA sequence: TGCAGTGCTAGACCGGGACAGGGGGCCACAGAAGCTTTCTTT.

This clonotype occurred many times. V is TRBV12-3 or TRBV12-4 and J is TRBJ1-1; 9 bases fit TRBD1. The CDR3 length is 12 residues. Unmatched junction bases numbered 1, after V lost 5 bases and J lost 6 bases. CDR3 residues: CASSRQGAEAFF. The DNA of the CDR3 is TGTGCCAGCAGTCGACAGGGGGCTGAAGCTTTCTTT.

The sample holds a few counts of this clonotype. DNA of the CDR3: TGTGCCAGCAGCGGGGTAGAGAACACCGGGGAGCTGTTTTTT. Its translation is CASSGVENTGELFF. The V call is TRBV11-2, the J call TRBJ2-2, with no clear D. The CDR3 is 14 amino acids. CDR1 SGHAT and CDR2 FQNNGV come from the germline V gene. The V gene lost 5 bases and the J gene lost 1 base, with 8 bases spanning the gap.

The chain uses TRBV20-1 and TRBJ2-6; no reliable D call. V was trimmed by 2 bases and J by 4 bases, leaving 6 bases between them. The CDR3 covers 13 residues. Germline lookup yields CDR1 DFQATT and CDR2 SNEGSKA (reference sequence). CDR3 nucleotides: TGCAGTGCTAGAATTGGAGGGGCCAACGTCCTGACTTTC. Translation gives CSARIGGANVLTF.

The chain couples TRBV14 to TRBJ2-1; D gene uncertain. V lost 0 bases, J lost 12 bases, and 9 bases lay in between. This CDR3 has 12 amino acids. Germline V gene sequence: CDR1 SGHDN, CDR2 FVKESK. The CDR3 spells CASSQEGLGQFF. In nucleotides, the CDR3 is TGTGCCAGCAGCCAAGAGGGATTGGGGCAGTTCTTC.

The V call is TRBV6-6, the J call TRBJ2-3, with TRBD2 identical over 13 bases. The junction had 7 bases not matched to a gene; V was cut back by 1 base and J by 3 bases. Germline CDR1 and CDR2: MNHNY and SVGAGI (reference sequence). The CDR3 covers 18 residues. Here the CDR3 reads CASSYWWTSGGLTDTQYF. CDR3 DNA sequence: TGTGCCAGCAGTTACTGGTGGACTAGCGGGGGCCTTACAGATACGCAGTATTTT.

The V and J genes are TRBV6-6 and TRBJ2-2; 12 bases are shared with TRBD2. The V segment lost 5 bases and the J segment 5 bases; nucleotides outside the gene matches: 6. There are 16 residues in the CDR3. Germline CDR1 and CDR2: MNHNY and SVGAGI (reference sequence). The chain's CDR3 is CASSETSGGRTGELFF. In DNA form, the CDR3 reads TGTGCCAGCAGTGAAACTAGCGGGGGGCGGACCGGGGAGCTGTTTTTT.

The rearrangement links TRBV7-8 to TRBJ2-7; 7 positions agree with TRBD2. Germline loops: CDR1 SGHVS, CDR2 FQNEAQ. The V gene end was trimmed by 0 bases and the J gene end by 6 bases; junction bases not matched to a gene: 11. The CDR3 has 16 amino acids. The chain's CDR3 is CASSLALGLAAPEQYF. In nucleotides, the CDR3 is TGTGCCAGCAGCTTAGCGCTGGGTCTAGCGGCCCCCGAGCAGTACTTC.

The rearrangement uses TRBV6-6 and TRBJ1-6, with 7 bases fitting TRBD1. The CDR3 has 14 residues. Per germline, CDR1 MNHNY and CDR2 SVGAGI (reference sequence). After removal of 5 bases from V and 9 bases from J, the junction contained 7 bases not matched to a gene. CDR3 sequence reads: CASSTTGNGSPLHF. The CDR3 nucleotides are TGTGCCAGCAGTACGACAGGGAACGGTTCACCCCTCCACTTT.

This clonotype was recorded at least ten times. The chain employs TRBV20-1 and TRBJ2-7; D is possibly TRBD2 (5 bases). The germline CDR1 and CDR2 sequences are DFQATT and SNEGSKA (reference sequence). V was cut by 5 bases and J by 3 bases, with 11 bases left in between. This CDR3 region has 12 residues. CDR3 residues: CSARSEGYEQYF. As DNA, the CDR3 is TGCAGTGCTCGCTCAGAGGGCTACGAGCAGTACTTC.

V gene TRBV12-3 or TRBV12-4 combines with J gene TRBJ1-2, with 10 bases lining up with TRBD1. There are 16 residues in the CDR3. Trimming took 9 bases from V and 2 from J; bases not matched to a gene: 12. CDR3 DNA sequence: TGTGCCAGTCTGAACGTTTTGGGACAGGGGAACTATGGCTACACCTTC. Translation: CASLNVLGQGNYGYTF.

This clonotype was seen only a few times. The rearrangement joins TRBV3-1 to TRBJ1-1, with D possibly being TRBD1 (6 bases). V was clipped by 4 bases and J by 2 bases, with 11 bases between them. The CDR3 has 14 residues. CDR1 and CDR2 (germline): LGHDT, YNNKEL (reference sequence). CDR3 bases: TGTGCCAGCAGCCGTCCAGGGGCCAACACTGAAGCTTTCTTT. This encodes CASSRPGANTEAFF.

The CDR3 DNA follows: TGTGCCAGCAGCTTAGGCCCGGGGGCTGGATATGGCTACACCTTC. Encoded protein: CASSLGPGAGYGYTF. This sequence joins TRBV7-8 and TRBJ1-2; a weak D match, TRBD1 (6 bases). The CDR3 runs 15 residues. Germline lookup yields CDR1 SGHVS and CDR2 FQNEAQ. Trimming left V 1 base short and J 5 bases short, with 14 bases between.